This entry features one T cell receptor beta chain sequence. Its matching antigen is unknown. A read error may account for a junction end that differs from germline. The data belong to a study of a mutant IDH1 vaccine in newly diagnosed glioma. As to time point: week 11, during vaccination. Doses comprised 300 ug of mutant IDH1 20-mer peptide each, plus topical imiquimod. The repertoire was sequenced with immunoSEQ multiplex PCR; TCRdb's copy has only in-frame clones and lacks some. The table includes approximately 40,000 clones, 65% to 85% detected once. The CDR3 runs 12 residues. Looked up from germline, CDR1 is LNHNV and CDR2 is YYDKDF (reference sequence).

This receptor was taken from a man aged 35 to 55 with glioma. V and J are TRBV15 and TRBJ2-5; D call uncertain. The starting material was PBMCs, obtained from a glioma patient whose treatment included an IDH1 peptide vaccine. CDR3 sequence: CATSRVGSYPNF. The CDR3 DNA sequence: TGTGCCACCAGCAGAGTAGGGTCATATCCCAACTTC. Complete variable domain (other parts from reference TRBV15 and TRBJ2-5): DAMVIQNPRYQVTQFGKPVTLSCSQTLNHNVMYWYQQKSSQAPKLLFHYYDKDFNNEADTPDNFQSRRPNTSFCFLDIRSPGLGDTAMYLCATSRVGSYPNFGPGTRLLVL.